Below are 7 T cell receptor beta chains sequenced from a single sample in a study of OX40 agonist ivuxolimab in advanced cancers. The method was immunoSEQ multiplex PCR; TCRdb's version includes in-frame clones alone and lacks a portion of them. This sample has tens of thousands of clones, with 75% to 90% found just once. The material sequenced was CD4+ or CD8+ T cells sorted from blood, taken in a trial of the OX40 agonist ivuxolimab. These receptors were taken from an adult with an advanced solid tumor such as melanoma, head and neck, liver or kidney cancer.

The V and J genes are TRBV7-2 and TRBJ1-1; D is undetermined. CDR3 length: 13 amino acids. Trimming took off 6 bases at V and 0 bases at J, with 8 bases between the two ends. Germline CDR1 SGHTA, CDR2 FQGNSA. The CDR3 sequence: CASRETVNTEAFF. As DNA, the CDR3 is TGTGCCAGCAGGGAAACAGTGAACACTGAAGCTTTCTTT.

The genes are TRBV5-5 and TRBJ2-5; D might be TRBD2 (5 bases). Germline CDR1 is SGHKS and CDR2 is YYEKEE (reference sequence). The CDR3 consists of 19 residues. V lost 4 bases and J lost 3, with 28 bases in between. CDR3 coding DNA: TGTGCCAGCAGCCAATCGGGAACAGTGACAAATTGGTTTAAAGAGACCCAGTACTTC. Its protein product is CASSQSGTVTNWFKETQYF.

J is TRBJ2-3 and V is TRBV11-2, with TRBD2 matching 7 bases. The CDR3 length is 15 residues. V lost 5 bases and J lost 2; bases outside the gene matches: 7. From germline, CDR1 is SGHAT and CDR2 FQNNGV. The CDR3: CASSPWGGPTDTQYF. The CDR3 DNA reads as TGTGCCAGCAGCCCCTGGGGGGGACCCACAGATACGCAGTATTTT.

This chain joins TRBV5-1 and TRBJ2-7; the match to TRBD2 covers 8 bases. V lost 1 base to trimming and J lost 5 bases; unmatched junction nucleotides: 5. This CDR3 region has 14 residues. Germline assignment: CDR1 SGHRS and CDR2 YFSETQ. CDR3 bases: TGCGCCAGCAGCTTGTCCGGGAGGGCCGACGAGCAGTACTTC. Translation gives CASSLSGRADEQYF.

This chain uses TRBV6-5 with TRBJ1-6, with unresolved D. The V end was cut by 6 bases, the J end by 6 bases, with 15 bases between. Germline V gene data show CDR1 as MNHEY and CDR2 as SVGAGI. The CDR3 has 15 residues. In nucleotides, the CDR3 is TGTGCCAGCAGAGACGAGCTTGGTCCTAATTCACCCCTCCACTTT. As protein: CASRDELGPNSPLHF.

The V call is TRBV7-9, the J call TRBJ1-2, with D uncertain. Trimming pared 1 base from V and 4 bases from J, leaving 7 bases between. Germline CDR1 and CDR2: SEHNR and FQNEAQ (reference sequence). The CDR3 covers 13 residues. The CDR3: CASSLEGVYGYTF. Written as DNA, the CDR3 is TGTGCCAGCAGCTTAGAGGGCGTCTATGGCTACACCTTC.

The genes are TRBV18 and TRBJ2-3, with 11 bases that match TRBD2. This CDR3 comprises 15 residues. In germline, CDR1 is KGHSH, CDR2 LQKENI. Trimming removed 3 bases from V and 5 bases from J; junction bases left unmatched: 4. CDR3 loop: CASSPTTSGGDTQYF. The CDR3 nucleotides are TGTGCCAGCTCACCGACAACTAGCGGGGGAGATACGCAGTATTTT.